These 15 T cell receptor beta chains were all obtained from the same sample, sequenced in a study of blood T cells in healthy people across ages. Primers used in a second PCR of about 6 to 11 cycles were a sample-barcoded 5' primer and a J-beta primer mix. TCRdb analysed the 5' RACE reads with MiXCR anew, one entry per CDR3 protein. This table holds about 730,000 distinct CDR3 sequences, roughly 43% found once. Sequenced: blood. These receptors came from a woman aged 60-75 years in good health.

The table lists this clonotype with many counts. DNA of the CDR3: TGTGCCTCCGGGACTAGCGGGATATTTTCCTACGAGCAGTACTTC. Translation: CASGTSGIFSYEQYF. The chain links TRBV7-6 to TRBJ2-7, with 13 bases that match TRBD2. Germline values: CDR1 SGHVS, CDR2 FNYEAQ. After removal of 11 bases from V and 1 base from J, the junction contained 8 bases not matched to a gene. This CDR3 is 15 amino acids long.

This chain uses TRBV29-1 with TRBJ2-5, with TRBD2 identical over 8 bases. V shed 1 base, J shed 11 bases, and the junction held 24 bases outside the gene matches. Germline V gene data show CDR1 as SQVTM and CDR2 as ANQGSEA. The CDR3 totals 18 residues. DNA of the CDR3: TGCAGCGTTGAAGTAGTTATGGGTAGCGGGGTCCTATACAATGAGCAGTACTTC. Its translation is CSVEVVMGSGVLYNEQYF.

The J gene is TRBJ2-5, the V gene TRBV4-1, with a possible D match to TRBD2 (6 bases). Germline CDR1 is MGHRA and CDR2 is YSYEKL. The CDR3 covers 15 residues. V shed 1 base and J shed 0 bases, with 9 bases lying between them. Here the CDR3 reads CASSQGTTYQETQYF. DNA for the CDR3: TGCGCCAGCAGCCAAGGGACTACTTACCAAGAGACCCAGTACTTC.

This clonotype showed up many times. The V gene is TRBV6-5, the J gene TRBJ1-2, with 7 bases fitting TRBD1. The CDR3 covers 14 residues. Germline V gene lookup returns CDR1 MNHEY and CDR2 SVGAGI. With V trimmed by 6 bases and J by 3 bases, 7 bases remained unmatched. CDR3: CASSPMGQHYGYTF. In DNA, the CDR3 is TGTGCCAGCAGCCCAATGGGACAGCACTATGGCTACACCTTC.

The rearrangement links TRBV5-6 to TRBJ1-2; TRBD1 agrees at 9 bases. Per the germline V gene, CDR1 is SGHDT and CDR2 is YYEEEE. Unmatched junction bases numbered 10, after V lost 6 bases and J lost 4 bases. The CDR3 totals 15 residues. The CDR3 DNA is TGTGCCAGCAACTCGGGTGCGGACAGGGGCTATGGCTACACCTTC. Its protein product is CASNSGADRGYGYTF.

This clonotype was seen only a few times. The gene calls are TRBV12-3 or TRBV12-4 and TRBJ2-7, with TRBD2 as a possible D gene (6 bases). CDR3 length: 14 amino acids. V was shortened by 5 bases and J by 7 bases, with 18 bases between the two germline ends. In DNA form, the CDR3 reads TGTGCCAGCAGTGGTCGTCAAGTCGCGGGGGAGCAGTACTTC. This gives the protein CASSGRQVAGEQYF.

The chain couples TRBV28 to TRBJ2-6; 7 bases match TRBD1. This CDR3 comprises 15 residues. Losses at the gene ends were 8 bases for V and 3 bases for J; bases not matched to a gene: 7. CDR1 MDHEN and CDR2 SYDVKM come from the germline V gene. The CDR3 is CASGSTGVGANVLTF. Written as DNA, the CDR3 is TGTGCCAGCGGAAGCACAGGGGTTGGGGCCAACGTCCTGACTTTC.

This clonotype has just a few counts. V is TRBV4-2 and J is TRBJ2-5; 11 bases match TRBD2. Germline CDR1 LGHNA, CDR2 YNFKEQ. The CDR3 is 17 residues long. J gave up 2 bases and V 0 bases, and 5 bases lay outside the gene matches. The CDR3 loop is CASSQDVLAGGQETQYF. The CDR3 nucleotides are TGTGCCAGCAGCCAAGATGTCCTAGCGGGAGGTCAAGAGACCCAGTACTTC.

CDR3 sequence: CASSQSGTRPNEQFF. The CDR3 DNA reads TGCGCCAGCAGCCAATCCGGGACTAGACCCAATGAGCAGTTCTTC. This chain connects TRBV4-3 to TRBJ2-1; 8 nucleotides agree with TRBD2. The germline CDR1 and CDR2 sequences are LGHNA and YSLEER. The CDR3 sequence is 15 residues long. V dropped 2 bases and J dropped 6; count of bases not matched to a gene: 6.

The table lists this clonotype with a few counts. This sequence joins TRBV9 and TRBJ2-2; D is undetermined. Trimming removed 2 bases from V and 3 bases from J, with 11 bases in between. CDR3 length: 15 residues. Germline V CDR1 and CDR2: SGDLS, YYNGEE. The CDR3 region is CASSVALIDTGELFF. In DNA, the CDR3 is TGTGCCAGCAGCGTTGCGCTTATCGACACCGGGGAGCTGTTTTTT.

V gene TRBV12-5 combines with J gene TRBJ2-1; TRBD1 matches at 10 bases. The CDR3 extends over 16 amino acids. J was trimmed by 12 bases and V by 2 bases; bases with no gene match: 13. Germline V gene sequence: CDR1 LGHNT, CDR2 FRNRAP. The CDR3 loop is CASGLTPRTGGPGQFF. Written as DNA, the CDR3 is TGTGCTAGTGGTTTGACCCCCCGGACAGGGGGGCCAGGGCAGTTCTTC.

A few counts support this clonotype. This chain links TRBV7-9 with TRBJ2-1; 8 bases fit TRBD2. The CDR3 is made up of 16 amino acids. V trimming: 4 bases; J trimming: 4 bases; junction bases outside the gene matches: 9. Germline lookup yields CDR1 SEHNR and CDR2 FQNEAQ (reference sequence). CDR3 sequence: CASSSGGGEVYNEQFF. For the CDR3, the DNA is TGTGCCAGCAGCTCGGGAGGGGGAGAGGTTTACAATGAGCAGTTCTTC. The whole variable domain, remainder taken from reference TRBV7-9 and TRBJ2-1, is DTGVSQNPRHKITKRGQNVTFRCDPISEHNRLYWYRQTLGQGPEFLTYFQNEAQLEKSRLLSDRFSAERPKGSFSTLEIQRTEQGDSAMYLCASSSGGGEVYNEQFFGPGTRLTVL.

The chain recombines TRBV28 with TRBJ1-6; D possibly corresponds to TRBD1 (6 bases). Trimming took 5 bases from V and 5 from J, leaving 7 bases between them. Germline CDR1 reads MDHEN; CDR2 reads SYDVKM. The CDR3 runs to 13 residues. CDR3 region: CASSQGNNSPLHF. CDR3 nucleotides: TGTGCCAGCAGTCAGGGGAATAATTCACCCCTCCACTTT.

The chain recombines TRBV12-3 or TRBV12-4 with TRBJ1-2; TRBD1 aligns across 7 bases. J was trimmed by 6 bases and V by 5 bases; bases with no gene match: 6. The length of the CDR3 is 13 residues. For the CDR3, the DNA is TGTGCCAGCAGTGTACGACAGGGTCATGGCTACACCTTC. Translating gives CASSVRQGHGYTF.

This clonotype was observed a few times. V usage is TRBV20-1 and J usage is TRBJ2-3; 10 bases are shared with TRBD1. The germline gives CDR1 DFQATT, CDR2 SNEGSKA (reference sequence). V was pared by 3 bases and J by 0 bases, with 30 bases of the junction left unmatched. This CDR3 is built from 24 residues. The CDR3 loop reads CSASQDRTGGRPAFRWNSTDTQYF. CDR3 bases: TGCAGTGCTAGCCAAGATAGGACAGGGGGGCGCCCCGCTTTCAGGTGGAATAGCACAGATACGCAGTATTTT.